These 9 T cell receptor beta chains originate from one sample sequenced in a study of pediatric ulcerative colitis. The rectum was sampled with one to two pinch biopsies at colonoscopy. Method: immunoSEQ multiplex PCR; TCRdb's copy keeps in-frame clones and lacks some. The sample records 45,000 to 55,000 clones, around 81% being singletons. Input material: gut tissue. The receptor set was obtained from a girl aged 5-17 years with moderate ulcerative colitis.

This sequence joins TRBV5-4 and TRBJ2-1; D is unclear. Per germline, CDR1 SGHNT and CDR2 YYREEE (reference sequence). The CDR3 runs to 12 residues. Trimming cost V 2 bases and J 8 bases, with 8 bases left between them. CDR3 loop: CASSLVGYEQFF. The CDR3 nucleotides read TGTGCCAGCAGCTTAGTCGGATATGAGCAGTTCTTC. The variable domain in full, completed from reference TRBV5-4 and TRBJ2-1, reads ETGVTQSPTHLIKTRGQQVTLRCSSQSGHNTVSWYQQALGQGPQFIFQYYREEENGRGNFPPRFSGLQFPNYSSELNVNALELDDSALYLCASSLVGYEQFFGPGTRLTVL.

This rearrangement joins TRBV27 to TRBJ2-1; D uncertain. Germline lookup yields CDR1 MNHEY and CDR2 SMNVEV (reference sequence). Trimming left V 5 bases short and J 7 bases short, with 9 bases between. This CDR3 comprises 12 residues. For the CDR3, the DNA is TGTGCCAGCAGTCCTGGACGGAATGAGCAGTTCTTC. This codes for CASSPGRNEQFF.

This clone came up once. The CDR3 nucleotides are TGTGCCAGCAGCATTAAGATTGGTACCGCAGATAATGAGCAGTTCTTC. This encodes CASSIKIGTADNEQFF. The gene calls are TRBV7-9 and TRBJ2-1; no reliable D call. The CDR3 spans 16 residues. In germline, CDR1 is SEHNR, CDR2 FQNEAQ (reference sequence). Trimming cost V 5 bases and J 7 bases, with 21 bases left between them.

The V gene is TRBV7-2, the J gene TRBJ2-2; 7 bases fit TRBD2. Germline CDR1 is SGHTA and CDR2 is FQGNSA. The CDR3 consists of 14 residues. V lost 5 bases, J lost 6 bases, and 6 bases stayed unmatched. The CDR3 nucleotides are TGTGCCAGCAGCCCTTACGGACTAGCCGGGGAGCTGTTTTTT. This gives the protein CASSPYGLAGELFF.

The gene calls are TRBV7-6 and TRBJ2-6; D gene uncertain. This CDR3 has 19 amino acids. Germline CDR1 SGHVS, CDR2 FNYEAQ. Trimming pared 8 bases from V and 0 bases from J, leaving 23 bases between. CDR3 sequence reads: CASADPKGLGYSGANVLTF. In DNA, the CDR3 is TGTGCCAGCGCGGACCCGAAGGGTTTGGGGTACTCTGGGGCCAACGTCCTGACTTTC. Full variable domain (missing parts from reference TRBV7-6 and TRBJ2-6): GAGVSQSPRYKVTKRGQDVALRCDPISGHVSLYWYRQALGQGPEFLTYFNYEAQQDKSGLPNDRFSAERPEGSISTLTIQRTEQRDSAMYRCASADPKGLGYSGANVLTFGAGSRLTVL.

This chain links TRBV29-1 with TRBJ2-1; 8 nucleotides align to TRBD2. This CDR3 contains 14 residues. Germline V gene sequence: CDR1 SQVTM, CDR2 ANQGSEA. After removal of 6 bases from V and 8 bases from J, the junction contained 12 bases not matched to a gene. The CDR3 sequence is CSVSYAGGIHEQFF. CDR3 nucleotides: TGCAGCGTATCCTATGCGGGAGGAATCCATGAGCAGTTCTTC.

V gene TRBV11-2 combines with J gene TRBJ1-4; D is unresolved. Trimming removed 1 base from V and 4 bases from J, with 13 bases in between. The CDR3 covers 16 residues. Germline loops: CDR1 SGHAT, CDR2 FQNNGV. The CDR3 DNA follows: TGTGCCAGCAGCTTAGCGCTGGGCAGCCTTAATGAAAAACTGTTTTTT. Amino acid sequence: CASSLALGSLNEKLFF.

The gene calls are TRBV30 and TRBJ2-1; the D gene is possibly TRBD1 (5 bases). Germline CDR1 and CDR2: GTSNPN and SVGIG (reference sequence). This CDR3 region has 15 residues. V shed 3 bases and J shed 4 bases, with 16 bases lying between them. The CDR3 loop reads CAWRRDSQIYNEQFF. DNA for the CDR3: TGTGCCTGGAGAAGAGACAGCCAAATATACAATGAGCAGTTCTTC.

The chain has TRBV7-8 and TRBJ2-1, with D perhaps matching TRBD1 or TRBD2 (5 bases each). CDR1 and CDR2 (germline): SGHVS, FQNEAQ. This CDR3 spans 18 amino acids. V was pared by 5 bases and J by 2 bases, with 22 bases between. The CDR3 DNA is TGTGCCAGCAGCACCTCACGACTAACCCCGGGGCCCTACAATGAGCAGTTCTTC. It encodes CASSTSRLTPGPYNEQFF.